Sequencing of this TCR beta chain was carried out in a study of blood T cell repertoires in COVID-19. Data came from immunoSEQ multiplex PCR; TCRdb stores just in-frame clones and leaves some out. The sample lists roughly 400,000 clones, roughly 92% occurring once. The material sequenced was PBMCs or T cells enriched from blood (not recorded which). This TCR came from a woman aged 40 to 49 who had been exposed to COVID-19.

In DNA, the CDR3 is TGTGCCAGCAGCCTAAGACGGGAGGGAACCGGGGAGCTGTTTTTT. It codes for CASSLRREGTGELFF. The chain has TRBV7-9 and TRBJ2-2, with 8 bases that match TRBD2. V lost 5 bases, J lost 5 bases, and 7 bases stayed unmatched. There are 15 residues in the CDR3. CDR1 and CDR2 (germline): SEHNR, FQNEAQ (reference sequence).